Below, 26 T cell receptor beta chains from the same sample are listed, as sequenced in a study of T-cell memory formation after mild COVID-19 (dated by TCRdb to about 2021). Library creation used 5' RACE. Sequenced using an Illumina NovaSeq 6000. The public reads were run again by TCRdb, first through fastp at Q25 and then through MiXCR, and only productive beta chains were kept. Each entry is one CDR3 protein sequence, shown with its most common DNA and genes. Counted in this sample were roughly 300,000 distinct CDR3 sequences; 8% to 9% of them appeared once. The ten largest account for roughly 22% of the sample. The sample comprised PBMCs or a T cell subset sorted from them (not recorded which). The receptors were sampled from a man between 18 and 35 years old who had mild COVID-19 (a few samples of this study predate the infection). The sample titles of this study are shuffled in the database, so cell type and time point are left out; the donor was told from shared clones.

The CDR3 bases are TGTGCCAGCAGCCCCCGGACTAGCGGGGGGGCTGGATTATGGGACAATGAGCAGTTCTTC. Protein product: CASSPRTSGGAGLWDNEQFF. The chain is built from TRBV7-3 and TRBJ2-1, with 15 positions matching TRBD2. Trimming at V came to 5 bases and at J to 5 bases, leaving 16 bases not matched to a gene. The length of the CDR3 is 20 residues. Germline V gene sequence: CDR1 SGHTA, CDR2 FQGTGA.

The table lists this clonotype with a few counts. The gene calls are TRBV5-1 and TRBJ2-3; 8 bases align to TRBD2. CDR3 length: 18 residues. With V trimmed by 0 bases and J by 0 bases, 9 bases remained unmatched. Germline V gives CDR1 SGHRS, CDR2 YFSETQ. This chain's CDR3 is CASSLALIAGYSTDTQYF. The DNA for the CDR3 is TGCGCCAGCAGCTTGGCTCTGATAGCGGGGTACAGCACAGATACGCAGTATTTT.

This clonotype was detected only a few times. The CDR3 spells CASTSSMGYAEQYF. The DNA of the CDR3 is TGTGCCAGCACTTCTTCCATGGGGTATGCCGAGCAGTACTTC. The chain recombines TRBV6-2 or TRBV6-3 with TRBJ2-7; D unclear. This CDR3 comprises 14 residues. The V end was cut by 7 bases, the J end by 6 bases, with 19 bases between. The germline V gene has CDR1 MNHEY and CDR2 SVGEGT.

This clonotype was observed a few times. The chain is built from TRBV30 and TRBJ2-6, with D unresolved. CDR1 is GTSNPN and CDR2 is SVGIG in the germline V gene (reference sequence). Trimming removed 6 bases at V and 0 bases at J, with 6 bases between. The length of the CDR3 is 13 residues. DNA for the CDR3: TGTGCCTGTTCAGGCTCTGGGGCCAACGTCCTGACTTTC. This codes for CACSGSGANVLTF.

The rearrangement joins TRBV2 to TRBJ1-1; 7 bases agree with TRBD1. The CDR3 consists of 14 residues. CDR1 is SNHLY, CDR2 FYNNEI, per germline. With 11 bases clipped from V and 1 base from J, the junction kept 10 bases outside the gene matches. CDR3 DNA: TGTGCCCAAAGGGAGGGGGCGAGGAACACTGAAGCTTTCTTT. It translates to CAQREGARNTEAFF.

This clonotype was seen more than once but under ten times. J is TRBJ2-1 and V is TRBV24-1; D call uncertain. Germline CDR1 and CDR2: KGHDR and SFDVKD. This CDR3 region has 16 residues. Trimming shortened V by 5 bases and J by 0 bases, and 13 bases separated the two germline ends. CDR3 region: CATSGLGISSYNEQFF. The CDR3 DNA sequence: TGTGCCACCAGTGGGCTAGGGATTAGCTCCTACAATGAGCAGTTCTTC.

This clonotype has a count of ten or more. V and J are TRBV7-2 and TRBJ2-3, with D possibly TRBD1 on 6 matching bases. The germline CDR1 and CDR2 sequences are SGHTA and FQGNSA. V lost 3 bases and J lost 1, with 11 bases in between. CDR3 length: 15 amino acids. The CDR3 DNA reads as TGTGCCAGCAGCTTTGTTCCAGGGGGCACAGATACGCAGTATTTT. Protein sequence: CASSFVPGGTDTQYF.

In its sample, this clonotype was seen a few times. The chain combines TRBV27 with TRBJ2-2, with D possibly TRBD1 on 6 matching bases. The CDR3 is made up of 15 amino acids. V was pared by 4 bases and J by 6 bases, with 15 bases between. Per germline, CDR1 MNHEY and CDR2 SMNVEV (reference sequence). The CDR3 sequence: CASSYEQGIPGELFF. DNA for the CDR3: TGTGCCAGCAGTTATGAACAGGGTATCCCCGGGGAGCTGTTTTTT.

J is TRBJ2-6 and V is TRBV18; 7 bases agree with TRBD1. The CDR3 runs to 19 residues. V lost 2 bases and J lost 2; bases outside the gene matches: 12. Germline-derived CDR1 and CDR2 are KGHSH and LQKENI. CDR3 loop: CASSPSIEGAATGANVLTF. DNA of the CDR3: TGTGCCAGCTCACCAAGCATAGAGGGGGCTGCCACTGGGGCCAACGTCCTGACTTTC.

This clonotype was detected only a few times. V and J are TRBV27 and TRBJ2-3; 8 bases agree with TRBD2. The CDR3 covers 16 residues. The trim removed 4 bases at V and 1 base at J, leaving 7 bases unmatched. Germline CDR1 MNHEY, CDR2 SMNVEV (reference sequence). This CDR3 is CASSSTSAGGTDTQYF. Here the CDR3 DNA reads TGTGCCAGCAGTTCCACCTCAGCGGGGGGCACAGATACGCAGTATTTT.

This clonotype was detected many times. This sequence joins TRBV2 and TRBJ1-2, with no clear D. V dropped 6 bases and J dropped 8 bases, with 28 bases sitting between them. This CDR3 is built from 17 residues. The germline V gene encodes CDR1 SNHLY and CDR2 FYNNEI. As DNA, the CDR3 is TGTGCCAGCAGCCTGACACGAATCACCTCGCACCCTTGGGGCTACACCTTC. Its translation is CASSLTRITSHPWGYTF.

This clonotype has a count of ten or more. CDR3: CASSPRLAGSDTQYF. The CDR3, as DNA: TGCGCCAGCAGCCCCCGACTAGCGGGCTCGGATACGCAGTATTTT. J is TRBJ2-3 and V is TRBV5-1; 10 positions match TRBD2. Germline V gene sequence: CDR1 SGHRS, CDR2 YFSETQ. Unmatched junction bases numbered 8, after V lost 4 bases and J lost 6 bases. The length of the CDR3 is 15 residues.

The CDR3: CASSRPSGGGGYTF. Written as DNA, the CDR3 is TGTGCCAGCAGCCGCCCCTCAGGGGGAGGAGGCTACACCTTC. The chain recombines TRBV3-1 with TRBJ1-2; 7 nucleotides match TRBD1. The V gene end was trimmed by 4 bases and the J gene end by 8 bases; junction bases not matched to a gene: 10. The CDR3 loop spans 14 amino acids. From germline, CDR1 is LGHDT and CDR2 YNNKEL (reference sequence).

In DNA form, the CDR3 reads TGTGCCAGCAGTCCCGGGGAGTATGCCTACGAGCAGTACTTC. The encoded protein is CASSPGEYAYEQYF. V is TRBV12-3 or TRBV12-4 and J is TRBJ2-7; D perhaps matches TRBD2 (5 bases). The CDR3 runs 14 residues. Trimming took off 5 bases at V and 2 bases at J, with 13 bases between the two ends.

The table lists this clonotype with many counts. This chain uses TRBV9 with TRBJ2-2; the D gene is possibly TRBD1 (5 bases). CDR3 length equals 15 residues. CDR1 SGDLS and CDR2 YYNGEE come from the germline V gene. The germline V and J ends were trimmed by 6 bases and 7 bases, with 19 bases remaining between them. The CDR3 loop reads CASNLNPGIDGELFF. The CDR3 nucleotides are TGTGCCAGCAACCTAAACCCAGGGATTGACGGGGAGCTGTTTTTT. Using reference TRBV9 and TRBJ2-2 for the parts outside the CDR3, the full variable domain is DSGVTQTPKHLITATGQRVTLRCSPRSGDLSVYWYQQSLDQGLQFLIQYYNGEERAKGNILERFSAQQFPDLHSELNLSSLELGDSALYFCASNLNPGIDGELFFGEGSRLTVL.

This clonotype appeared a few times. This chain connects TRBV7-2 to TRBJ2-1; D may match TRBD1 or TRBD2 (6 bases each). Germline CDR1 and CDR2: SGHTA and FQGNSA. The CDR3 length is 15 residues. Trimming removed 1 base from V and 10 bases from J, with 17 bases in between. CDR3 DNA sequence: TGTGCCAGCAGCTTAGGGGGGGCCCTAGAGAGGGAGCAGTTCTTC. Protein product: CASSLGGALEREQFF.

This clonotype was counted ten times or more. The chain employs TRBV7-9 and TRBJ2-2; either TRBD1 or TRBD2 may supply D (5 bases each). The CDR3 extends over 17 amino acids. Germline V gives CDR1 SEHNR, CDR2 FQNEAQ (reference sequence). The V gene lost 7 bases and the J gene lost 5 bases, with 23 bases spanning the gap. CDR3: CASTTRGGYPGTGELFF. DNA for the CDR3: TGTGCCAGCACCACCCGGGGCGGATACCCAGGAACCGGGGAGCTGTTTTTT. Drawing the rest from reference TRBV7-9 and TRBJ2-2, the complete variable domain is DTGVSQNPRHKITKRGQNVTFRCDPISEHNRLYWYRQTLGQGPEFLTYFQNEAQLEKSRLLSDRFSAERPKGSFSTLEIQRTEQGDSAMYLCASTTRGGYPGTGELFFGEGSRLTVL.

The chain employs TRBV9 and TRBJ1-1; a possible D gene is TRBD1 (5 bases). Trimming cost V 3 bases and J 8 bases, with 14 bases left between them. The CDR3 extends over 13 amino acids. Germline V CDR1 and CDR2: SGDLS, YYNGEE. This CDR3 is CASSASPTGEAFF. As DNA, the CDR3 is TGTGCCAGCAGCGCTAGCCCAACAGGCGAAGCTTTCTTT.

This clonotype was seen a handful of times. The genes are TRBV20-1 and TRBJ2-7, with unresolved D. The CDR3 extends over 13 amino acids. The V end was cut by 2 bases, the J end by 0 bases, with 8 bases between. Germline CDR1 reads DFQATT; CDR2 reads SNEGSKA (reference sequence). DNA for the CDR3: TGCAGTGCTAGACCACGGTACTCCTACGAGCAGTACGTC. Translated, it gives CSARPRYSYEQYV.

The rearrangement links TRBV5-1 to TRBJ2-3; D unresolved. Looked up from germline, CDR1 is SGHRS and CDR2 is YFSETQ. Trimming left V 5 bases short and J 4 bases short, with 5 bases between. The CDR3 extends over 11 amino acids. CDR3 loop: CASRRSDTQYF. The CDR3 coding sequence is TGCGCCAGCAGGAGGTCAGATACGCAGTATTTT.

The chain couples TRBV7-2 to TRBJ1-1, with 8 bases lining up with TRBD1. Per germline, CDR1 SGHTA and CDR2 FQGNSA. This CDR3 has 15 amino acids. The V gene end was trimmed by 3 bases and the J gene end by 1 base; junction bases not matched to a gene: 4. The CDR3 here is CASSFPTGANTEAFF. The DNA for the CDR3 is TGTGCCAGCAGCTTTCCGACAGGGGCGAACACTGAAGCTTTCTTT. Looking up the rest from reference TRBV7-2 and TRBJ1-1 gives the full variable domain: GAGVSQSPSNKVTEKGKDVELRCDPISGHTALYWYRQSLGQGLEFLIYFQGNSAPDKSGLPSDRFSAERTGGSVSTLTIQRTQQEDSAVYLCASSFPTGANTEAFFGQGTRLTVV.

This clonotype was seen repeatedly, ten times or more. The chain is built from TRBV5-1 and TRBJ1-2; tentatively, D is TRBD1 (5 bases). Trimming stripped 4 bases from V and 4 bases from J, with 14 bases between. From germline, CDR1 is SGHRS and CDR2 YFSETQ. The CDR3 totals 14 residues. CDR3 amino acids: CASSGLRDGYGYTF. In DNA, the CDR3 is TGCGCCAGCAGCGGGCTTCGGGACGGCTATGGCTACACCTTC.

This clonotype was picked up many times. The genes are TRBV6-5 and TRBJ2-3, with D maybe TRBD1 (6 bases). The V end lost 6 bases, the J end lost 5 bases, and 12 bases lay between the germline ends. The V gene's germline CDR1 is MNHEY and CDR2 SVGAGI. The CDR3 spans 13 residues. The CDR3 region has the DNA TGTGCCAGCAGGTTCCGACAGGAAGATACGCAGTATTTT. This sequence encodes CASRFRQEDTQYF.

The J gene is TRBJ1-1, the V gene TRBV18, with TRBD1 as a possible D gene (5 bases). CDR1 and CDR2 (germline): KGHSH, LQKENI. V was trimmed by 4 bases and J by 1 base, leaving 13 bases between them. CDR3 length: 15 residues. CDR3 in amino acids: CASSLSRGPNTEAFF. For the CDR3, the DNA is TGTGCCAGCTCACTCAGTCGGGGACCGAACACTGAAGCTTTCTTT.

This clonotype was counted only a few times. The V gene is TRBV12-3 or TRBV12-4, the J gene TRBJ2-1, with TRBD2 matching over 8 bases. J lost 5 bases, V lost 3 bases, and 6 bases had no gene match. This CDR3 has 15 residues. Here the CDR3 reads CASSFGGGYNNEQFF. CDR3 nucleotide sequence: TGTGCCAGCAGTTTCGGGGGGGGTTATAACAATGAGCAGTTCTTC.

This clonotype was counted many times. The chain joins TRBV5-1 to TRBJ2-5; D possibly corresponds to TRBD1 (6 bases). The CDR3 totals 14 residues. CDR1 SGHRS and CDR2 YFSETQ come from the germline V gene. The V and J ends lost 9 bases and 5 bases respectively, with 20 bases between them. CDR3 sequence (DNA): TGCGCCACCGGTTCCGGGACACCAAGGGAGACCCAGTACTTC. Translated, it gives CATGSGTPRETQYF. The variable domain in full, with the rest retrieved from reference TRBV5-1 and TRBJ2-5, is KAGVTQTPRYLIKTRGQQVTLSCSPISGHRSVSWYQQTPGQGLQFLFEYFSETQRNKGNFPGRFSGRQFSNSRSEMNVSTLELGDSALYLCATGSGTPRETQYFGPGTRLLVL.